The T cell receptor (beta chain) under discussion was sequenced for a study of technical replicates of blood from a handful of donors (dated by TCRdb to 2017 to 2019). The library was made by the immunoSEQ multiplex PCR assay. The source is immuneACCESS, and TCRdb retained only in-frame sequences with V and J called. Part of the clones is not carried over; for the studies checked, unresolved V genes explain less than half of this, and the remainder is unexplained. The table for this sample lists tens of thousands of clones; 85% to 95% of them were counted only once. Approximately 0.24% of the sample is taken by the ten largest. Comment on this clone: No antigen is known for it. No base-level quality is on record; no much larger clone is a single base apart.

The germline V gene (reference sequence) provides CDR1 LNHDA and CDR2 SQIVND. Reading from cysteine to phenylalanine, the CDR3 counts 15 amino acids. The only DNA kept is the CDR3, 45 bases in frame from the first base. The germline V end is reduced by 6 bases and the J end by 0 bases; junction bases left unmatched: 7. The sequencing input was T cells isolated from PBMCs. This TCR came from a human donor in good health. The chain joins TRBV19 to TRBJ2-7; 8 central nucleotides agree with TRBD1. The base sequence is TGTGCCAGTAGACCTGGACAGGGCAGCTCCTACGAGCAGTACTTC. This gives the protein CASRPGQGSSYEQYF.